A selection of T cell receptor beta chains follows, all from one sample in a study of beta chain features in type 1 diabetes. Using immunoSEQ multiplex PCR, the repertoire was profiled, and TCRdb retains in-frame clones only, with some absent. The data show about 410,000 clones, over 11% seen once. The sequencing sample was made of naive CD4+ T cells from blood. The receptors were gathered from a man aged 30 to 45 in good health. Both conserved end residues are part of each CDR3. The order of the fields is clone size, J gene, V gene, D gene, CDR3 DNA, CDR3 protein. The D gene is left open where the match is weak. Not all rows give a size; the values are once, few, many and, for expanded clones, a class.

>few|TRBJ2-7|TRBV5-1|.
TGCGCCAGCAGCTTGGAAACAATCGAAAAGCAGTACTTC
CASSLETIEKQYF
>few|TRBJ2-2|TRBV2|.
TGTGCCAGCACGGTGGGCGGGGAGCTGTTTTTT
CASTVGGELFF
>.|TRBJ2-6|TRBV2|.
TGTGCCAGCAGTGAACAAACTGTCCTGACTTTC
CASSEQTVLTF
>.|TRBJ2-3|TRBV7-6|.
TGTGCCAGCAGCTTATCCGGCGGGTTAGATACGCAGTATTTT
CASSLSGGLDTQYF
>.|TRBJ2-7|TRBV5-4|TRBD1
TGTGCCAGCAGGACACAGGGGGCACGTTACGAGCAGTACTTC
CASRTQGARYEQYF
>.|TRBJ2-1|TRBV5-1|TRBD1
TGCGCCAGCTACTTGGGGGACAGGAGTTACAATGAGCAGTTCTTC
CASYLGDRSYNEQFF
>.|TRBJ1-1|TRBV5-6|.
TGTGCCAGCAGCTTGGACAGCCGATTTGAAGCTTTCTTT
CASSLDSRFEAFF
>many|TRBJ2-5|TRBV9|.
TGTGCCAGCAGCGAGAGTCCCCAAGAGACCCAGTACTTC
CASSESPQETQYF
>few|TRBJ1-1|TRBV30|.
TGTGCACTGAGCAGGGATACTGAAGCTTTCTTT
CALSRDTEAFF
>.|TRBJ2-5|TRBV7-8|.
TGTGCCAGCAGCTTGTGGAGATTCGAGACCCAGTACTTC
CASSLWRFETQYF
>.|TRBJ1-2|TRBV4-1|.
TGCGCCAGCAGCCAAGATCCGTCCGGCTATGGCTACACCTTC
CASSQDPSGYGYTF
>.|TRBJ2-5|TRBV5-1|TRBD2
TGCGCCAGCAGCTTGGCCCAGCTGACTAGCGGGCATCAAGAGACCCAGTACTTC
CASSLAQLTSGHQETQYF
>few|TRBJ2-5|TRBV7-7|.
TGTGCCAGCAGCCCATCCCGATCGGGCCAAGAGACCCAGTACTTC
CASSPSRSGQETQYF
>.|TRBJ1-1|TRBV9|TRBD1
TGTGCCAGCAGCCCTCGACAGGGTACTGAAGCTTTCTTT
CASSPRQGTEAFF
>.|TRBJ2-1|TRBV6-1|TRBD2
TGTGCCAGCAGTGCGACTAGCGGCCCCCCAAGTGAGCAGTTCTTC
CASSATSGPPSEQFF
>.|TRBJ2-1|TRBV4-3|TRBD2
TGCGCCAGCAGCCAAGATATGTCTAGCGGGGTTCTTGAGCAGTTCTTC
CASSQDMSSGVLEQFF
>.|TRBJ2-5|TRBV7-6|.
TGTGCCAGCAGCTCGACGGTGGGGGAGACCCAGTACTTC
CASSSTVGETQYF
>.|TRBJ2-1|TRBV30|.
TGTGCCTGGAGTGTGGGTTCCAGGGGTGCCTATCCTAGGAATGAGCAGTTCTTC
CAWSVGSRGAYPRNEQFF
>.|TRBJ2-5|TRBV7-2|TRBD2
TGTGCCAGCAGGAGCGGGGGGGTCCTATCTTTAGAGACCCAGTACTTC
CASRSGGVLSLETQYF
>few|TRBJ1-2|TRBV30|.
TGTGCCTGGACCCGCGTAATTGGCGGCGGCTACACCTTC
CAWTRVIGGGYTF
>.|TRBJ2-1|TRBV7-2|TRBD2
TGTGCCAGCAGCTACACTAGCGGGAGGACGAGCTCCTACAATGAGCAGTTCTTC
CASSYTSGRTSSYNEQFF
>few|TRBJ1-2|TRBV4-3|TRBD1
TGCGCCAGCAGCCCAGGACAGGACTCTAAAAACTACACCTTC
CASSPGQDSKNYTF
>.|TRBJ2-7|TRBV9|.
TGTGCCAGCAGCCTAGACCGGGTTCCCCTACCCGAGCAGTACTTC
CASSLDRVPLPEQYF
>.|TRBJ1-2|TRBV29-1|.
TGCAGCGCGTACGACGATGGCTACACCTTC
CSAYDDGYTF
>.|TRBJ2-3|TRBV30|.
TGTGCCTGGAGTGTACGACTAGATCAAAATACGCAGTATTTT
CAWSVRLDQNTQYF
>few|TRBJ2-5|TRBV6-6|.
TGTGCCAGCAGTTACCAGGCGGCCCCCGAGACCCAGTACTTC
CASSYQAAPETQYF
>few|TRBJ2-5|TRBV7-6|.
TGTGCCAGCAGCCCCCCAGGGTCAGAGACCCAGTACTTC
CASSPPGSETQYF
>few|TRBJ1-1|TRBV10-3|.
TGTGCCATCAGGGAGGGGGGCACTGAAGCTTTCTTT
CAIREGGTEAFF
>.|TRBJ2-1|TRBV7-7|TRBD1
TGTGCCAGCAGCCTCGGACAGGGGAATGAGCAGTTCTTC
CASSLGQGNEQFF
>.|TRBJ2-1|TRBV7-7|TRBD2
TGTGCCAGCAGCCAGTCCGGGACTAGCAATGAGCAGTTCTTC
CASSQSGTSNEQFF
>.|TRBJ1-6|TRBV4-3|.
TGCGCCAGCAGCCAAGTAGTCCAGTCGGTTAATTCACCCCTCCACTTT
CASSQVVQSVNSPLHF
>.|TRBJ2-6|TRBV5-8|.
TGTGCCAGCAGCTTGGGCCGACAGTTACGGGCCAACGTCCTGACTTTC
CASSLGRQLRANVLTF
>.|TRBJ2-5|TRBV7-9|.
TGTGCCAGCGGCCAGCGCCTACAAGAGACCCAGTACTTC
CASGQRLQETQYF
>.|TRBJ1-1|TRBV29-1|.
TGCAGCGTAGGTTACCCGAACACTGAAGCTTTCTTT
CSVGYPNTEAFF
>.|TRBJ2-2|TRBV4-2|.
TGTGCCAGCAGCCACGGACAGCATGATACCGGGGAGCTGTTTTTT
CASSHGQHDTGELFF
>.|TRBJ1-2|TRBV15|.
TGTGCCACCAGCAGAGTCGGCACCAACTATGGCTACACCTTC
CATSRVGTNYGYTF
>few|TRBJ2-5|TRBV5-6|.
TGTGCCAGCAGCTTGGCACCAGGGGGGAATCAAGAGACCCAGTACTTC
CASSLAPGGNQETQYF
>.|TRBJ2-3|TRBV7-8|.
TGTGCCAGCAGCTTAAGTTCGACTACCCGCGCAGATACGCAGTATTTT
CASSLSSTTRADTQYF
>.|TRBJ1-5|TRBV27|.
TGTGCCAGCAGTTTCGTGGGGAAGCCCCAGCATTTT
CASSFVGKPQHF
>.|TRBJ2-1|TRBV11-2|.
TGTGCCAGCAGCTTAGAGGGCACCTACAATGAGCAGTTCTTC
CASSLEGTYNEQFF
>.|TRBJ2-1|TRBV18|TRBD2
TGTGCCAGCTCACCACGAATAGCGGGAGAGAGATACAATGAGCAGTTCTTC
CASSPRIAGERYNEQFF
>few|TRBJ1-2|TRBV2|.
TGTGCCAGCAGAGGGCAGAACTATGGCTACACCTTC
CASRGQNYGYTF
>few|TRBJ2-2|TRBV9|.
TGTGCCAGCAGCGTGGACGGTGGGGACACCGGGGAGCTGTTTTTT
CASSVDGGDTGELFF
>.|TRBJ2-2|TRBV9|.
TGTGCCAGCAGCGTCCTACCTAGTTGGGCGTCCGGGGAGCTGTTTTTT
CASSVLPSWASGELFF
>.|TRBJ2-7|TRBV5-1|TRBD1
TGCGCCAGCAGCTTAGAGACAGGGGTTCTCTACGAGCAGTACTTC
CASSLETGVLYEQYF
>.|TRBJ1-1|TRBV29-1|TRBD1
TGCAGCGCAGACAGGGGCTTGAACACTGAAGCTTTCTTT
CSADRGLNTEAFF
>.|TRBJ2-1|TRBV30|.
TGTGCCTGGAGTCAACGGTCGGGCTACAATGAGCAGTTCTTC
CAWSQRSGYNEQFF
>.|TRBJ1-2|TRBV20-1|TRBD1
TGCAGTGCTAGCCCGGGACAGGAATTC
CSASPGQEF